The clone carrying this T cell receptor (beta chain) has a single count. Antigen: not known. The sample comes from a study of T cell responses to AZD1222 COVID-19 vaccine. Study findings and constraints: The number of AZD1222 recipients seropositive at baseline was only 6 or 7. Clonal diversity may have been underestimated, and the donors were mostly white British, with more females than males.

Germline V gene lookup returns CDR1 MNHEY and CDR2 SVGEGT. Trimming removed 4 bases from V and 5 bases from J, with 9 bases in between. This CDR3 has 14 amino acids. Sequencing was performed with immunoSEQ multiplex PCR; in TCRdb, only in-frame clones are kept and a portion is missing. The sample contains approximately 120,000 clones, around 87% of which appear only once. The receptor's source is an adult who received the AZD1222 COVID-19 vaccine. The starting material was peripheral blood, obtained 28 days after the second AZD1222 dose. The rearrangement uses TRBV6-2 or TRBV6-3 and TRBJ1-6; D gene ambiguous. CDR3 DNA sequence: TGTGCCAGCAGTTTTGGAACGGATAATTCACCCCTCCACTTT. Protein product: CASSFGTDNSPLHF.